Below are 20 T cell receptor beta chains sequenced from a single sample in a study of OX40 agonist ivuxolimab in advanced cancers. The protocol used for the library was the immunoSEQ multiplex PCR assay. This is the immuneACCESS table as TCRdb keeps it, with only in-frame sequences that have V and J called. A part of the clones is gone; compared with another copy, unresolved V genes explain less than half, and the rest is unexplained. For this sample there are fewer than 80,000 clones; roughly 73% appear just once. Jointly, the top ten make up 1.6% of the sample. The material sequenced was CD4+ or CD8+ T cells sorted from blood, taken in a trial of the OX40 agonist ivuxolimab. The receptors here all came from an adult with an advanced solid tumor such as melanoma, head and neck, liver or kidney cancer.

This clone was found once. The chain is built from TRBV6-5 and TRBJ2-7; D assignment may be TRBD1 or TRBD2 (5 bases each). V was trimmed by 6 bases and J by 5 bases, leaving 20 bases between them. Germline-derived CDR1 and CDR2 are MNHEY and SVGAGI. CDR3 length equals 15 residues. CDR3: CASSLEGARADEQYF. CDR3 nucleotide sequence: TGTGCCAGCAGCTTAGAAGGGGCGAGAGCGGACGAGCAGTACTTC.

The rearrangement links TRBV7-9 to TRBJ2-1; 8 bases match TRBD1. The CDR3 contains 16 residues. Germline V CDR1 and CDR2: SEHNR, FQNEAQ (reference sequence). J was trimmed by 6 bases and V by 4 bases; bases with no gene match: 11. The CDR3 loop reads CASSSPGTGSSNEQFF. The CDR3 coding sequence is TGTGCCAGCAGCTCACCCGGGACAGGTTCGAGCAATGAGCAGTTCTTC.

The rearrangement links TRBV19 to TRBJ2-2; 9 bases map to TRBD1. In germline, CDR1 is LNHDA, CDR2 SQIVND (reference sequence). With 2 bases clipped from V and 1 base from J, the junction kept 8 bases outside the gene matches. The CDR3 length is 18 residues. The CDR3 DNA is TGTGCCAGTAGTATACTCCTCGGACAGGGGTGGAACACCGGGGAGCTGTTTTTT. As protein: CASSILLGQGWNTGELFF.

The chain links TRBV7-9 to TRBJ1-1; TRBD1 might be the D (5 bases). Between the trimmed V and J ends, which lost 8 bases and 1 base, there was a span of 5 bases. The CDR3 spans 11 residues. Germline-derived CDR1 and CDR2 are SEHNR and FQNEAQ (reference sequence). Here the CDR3 reads CASGQNTEAFF. In DNA, the CDR3 is TGTGCCAGCGGACAGAACACTGAAGCTTTCTTT.

The V call is TRBV2, the J call TRBJ1-1; 7 nucleotides match TRBD1. Germline-derived CDR1 and CDR2 are SNHLY and FYNNEI. J was trimmed by 1 base and V by 7 bases; bases with no gene match: 12. There are 16 residues in the CDR3. DNA of the CDR3: TGTGCCAGCACCCGAATACGGGGACAGAAGAACACTGAAGCTTTCTTT. It specifies CASTRIRGQKNTEAFF.

V usage is TRBV11-1 and J usage is TRBJ1-2; D gene uncertain. The CDR3 runs to 17 residues. Germline V gene lookup returns CDR1 SGHAT and CDR2 FQDESV (reference sequence). With 2 bases removed from V and 0 bases from J, the gap between germline ends came to 16 bases. The CDR3 reads CASSLNFGPLANYGYTF. CDR3 nucleotides: TGTGCCAGCAGCTTAAACTTTGGACCGTTAGCTAACTATGGCTACACCTTC.

This chain uses TRBV14 with TRBJ1-2; TRBD1 agrees at 9 bases. Germline assignment: CDR1 SGHDN and CDR2 FVKESK. The CDR3 runs 14 residues. V trimming: 5 bases; J trimming: 3 bases; junction bases outside the gene matches: 4. CDR3 in amino acids: CASSETGGDYGYTF. The CDR3 DNA is TGTGCCAGCAGCGAGACAGGGGGGGACTATGGCTACACCTTC. Supplemented by reference TRBV14 and TRBJ1-2, the full variable domain reads EAGVTQFPSHSVIEKGQTVTLRCDPISGHDNLYWYRRVMGKEIKFLLHFVKESKQDESGMPNNRFLAERTGGTYSTLKVQPAELEDSGVYFCASSETGGDYGYTFGSGTRLTVV.

The chain carries TRBV5-1 and TRBJ2-3, with TRBD2 matching 7 bases. CDR3 length: 18 amino acids. The germline V gene has CDR1 SGHRS and CDR2 YFSETQ. The ends lost 1 base at V and 2 bases at J; junction bases unmatched: 13. CDR3 loop: CASSLWGRDVSTTDTQYF. For the CDR3, the DNA is TGCGCCAGCAGCTTGTGGGGGAGGGATGTGTCCACCACAGATACGCAGTATTTT. The complete variable domain, with remaining parts taken from reference TRBV5-1 and TRBJ2-3, reads KAGVTQTPRYLIKTRGQQVTLSCSPISGHRSVSWYQQTPGQGLQFLFEYFSETQRNKGNFPGRFSGRQFSNSRSEMNVSTLELGDSALYLCASSLWGRDVSTTDTQYFGPGTRLTVL.

The V gene is TRBV7-9, the J gene TRBJ2-1; 9 bases line up with TRBD2. The CDR3 has 18 residues. Germline V gene sequence: CDR1 SEHNR, CDR2 FQNEAQ (reference sequence). V dropped 0 bases and J dropped 0; count of bases not matched to a gene: 6. The CDR3 region has the DNA TGTGCCAGCAGCTTAGCCCTCCTTAGCGGGAGCTCCTACAATGAGCAGTTCTTC. Translation gives CASSLALLSGSSYNEQFF.

The rearrangement uses TRBV6-6 and TRBJ1-5; D not resolved. Per the germline V gene, CDR1 is MNHNY and CDR2 is SVGAGI (reference sequence). V was shortened by 5 bases and J by 0 bases, with 14 bases between the two germline ends. The CDR3 has 16 residues. This chain's CDR3 is CASSTAGGNSNQPQHF. CDR3 DNA sequence: TGTGCCAGCAGTACCGCGGGTGGGAATAGCAATCAGCCCCAGCATTTT.

The chain combines TRBV30 with TRBJ1-4, with D perhaps matching TRBD1 (6 bases). The CDR3 runs to 13 residues. Trimming stripped 5 bases from V and 5 bases from J, with 12 bases between. CDR1 is GTSNPN and CDR2 is SVGIG in the germline V gene (reference sequence). CDR3 bases: TGTGCCTGGGCTGGACAGATAAATGAAAAACTGTTTTTT. Its protein is CAWAGQINEKLFF. The full variable domain, completed using reference TRBV30 and TRBJ1-4, is SQTIHQWPATLVQPVGSPLSLECTVEGTSNPNLYWYRQAAGRGLQLLFYSVGIGQISSEVPQNLSASRPQDRQFILSSKKLLLSDSGFYLCAWAGQINEKLFFGSGTQLSVL.

The gene calls are TRBV6-6 and TRBJ1-1; no definite D call. The CDR3 has 13 amino acids. CDR1 is MNHNY and CDR2 is SVGAGI in the germline V gene (reference sequence). Trimming removed 8 bases from V and 0 bases from J, with 10 bases in between. The CDR3 coding sequence is TGTGCCAGCGTAAGGACCGTGAACACTGAAGCTTTCTTT. Amino acid sequence: CASVRTVNTEAFF.

In this sample, this clone turned up a few times. This rearrangement joins TRBV29-1 to TRBJ2-3; 7 bases match TRBD1. CDR3 length: 13 residues. Germline V gives CDR1 SQVTM, CDR2 ANQGSEA. Trimming removed 7 bases from V and 0 bases from J; junction bases left unmatched: 4. The CDR3 DNA reads as TGCAGCGGGGAGACAGGGAGCACAGATACGCAGTATTTT. This gives the protein CSGETGSTDTQYF.

The rearrangement joins TRBV5-1 to TRBJ2-7; a weak D match, TRBD1 (5 bases). CDR3 length equals 17 residues. Germline lookup yields CDR1 SGHRS and CDR2 YFSETQ. The V end lost 3 bases, the J end lost 4 bases, and 23 bases lay between the germline ends. The CDR3 reads CASSSDEGVSLRYEQYF. The CDR3 DNA sequence: TGCGCCAGCAGCTCGGACGAAGGGGTGAGTCTCAGATACGAGCAGTACTTC.

V gene TRBV5-1 combines with J gene TRBJ2-7, with 7 bases identical to TRBD1. The germline CDR1 and CDR2 sequences are SGHRS and YFSETQ. V shed 5 bases and J 6 bases; nucleotides not matched to a gene: 8. The CDR3 spans 13 residues. CDR3 region: CASSFSGGREQYF. The CDR3 bases are TGCGCCAGCAGTTTCTCAGGGGGACGCGAGCAGTACTTC.

This chain connects TRBV5-4 to TRBJ2-7; D is unclear. The CDR3 is 16 residues long. In germline, CDR1 is SGHNT, CDR2 YYREEE (reference sequence). V lost 6 bases to trimming and J lost 2 bases, with 21 bases between them. CDR3 sequence: CASTLTGRQRTYEQYF. The CDR3 DNA sequence: TGTGCCAGCACCCTCACCGGTCGGCAGAGAACCTACGAGCAGTACTTC.

The chain uses TRBV28 and TRBJ2-3, with 7 bases matching TRBD2. Per germline, CDR1 MDHEN and CDR2 SYDVKM. The junction had 4 bases not matched to a gene; V was cut back by 5 bases and J by 2 bases. The length of the CDR3 is 14 residues. The CDR3 region is CASSRTRDTDTQYF. Written as DNA, the CDR3 is TGTGCCAGCAGTCGGACTAGGGACACAGATACGCAGTATTTT.

The V call is TRBV4-1, the J call TRBJ2-7; D possibly corresponds to TRBD1 (7 bases). The V and J ends lost 4 bases and 2 bases respectively, with 15 bases between them. In germline, CDR1 is MGHRA, CDR2 YSYEKL. This CDR3 has 15 amino acids. The CDR3 region is CASSPAGGIAYEQYF. In DNA, the CDR3 is TGCGCCAGCAGCCCGGCAGGGGGGATTGCCTACGAGCAGTACTTC.

The chain is built from TRBV27 and TRBJ2-2; D gene uncertain. Germline V gives CDR1 MNHEY, CDR2 SMNVEV (reference sequence). V gave up 3 bases and J gave up 1 base, with 9 bases separating them. CDR3 length equals 15 residues. CDR3 residues: CASSFTAMNTGELFF. The CDR3 DNA is TGTGCCAGCAGTTTTACAGCAATGAACACCGGGGAGCTGTTTTTT.

This chain connects TRBV5-8 to TRBJ1-2, with D perhaps matching TRBD1 (6 bases). This CDR3 is built from 13 residues. Trimming took off 5 bases at V and 4 bases at J, with 12 bases between the two ends. Looked up from germline, CDR1 is SGHTS and CDR2 is YDEGEE. DNA of the CDR3: TGTGCCAGCAGAAAGACAGGAGTCTATGGCTACACCTTC. It yields the protein CASRKTGVYGYTF.